This T cell receptor beta chain was documented in a study of response to subunit inactivated influenza vaccine (dated by TCRdb to 2017 to 2018). About the full investigation: The study used deep quantitative T cell receptor repertoire profiling to track responses to a trivalent subunit inactivated influenza vaccine. Results the study describes overall, beyond this receptor: It was suggested by the authors that each seasonal influenza vaccination may recruit only a limited number of new T cells.

V drops 7 bases and J drops 9 bases, leaving 13 bases in between. From cysteine to phenylalanine, the CDR3 is 12 amino acids long. The read is trimmed to its CDR3 DNA, 36 bases read in frame from base 1. CDR1 MDHEN and CDR2 SYDVKM were looked up in the germline V gene. In its sample, this clonotype was seen a few times. There is no known antigen for this receptor. Qualities for individual bases were not recorded, and no much larger clone is one base off. The library was prepared using RT-PCR. Instrument used: Illumina HiSeq 2500. TCRdb reanalyzed the raw reads on its own, using fastp at Q25 for trimming and MiXCR for clone calling, and kept in-frame beta chains. Rows with a matching CDR3 protein are joined into one entry that keeps the most common DNA and genes. Recorded for this sample are around 480,000 distinct CDR3 sequences; roughly 9.8% of them occurred a single time. Clones ranked in the top ten supply about 12% of the sample.

Reading the label with the study, this specimen's time point is: approximately 40 days after influenza vaccine administration. The V gene is TRBV28 and the J gene is TRBJ1-5; matching of 5 bases hints at TRBD1 as the D gene. This receptor was identified in a man aged 45-65 years who received an inactivated influenza vaccine. Donor details come from another sample of the same person, matched by shared clones. Sequenced here: PBMCs from blood, sampled roughly 48 days after vaccination. The DNA sequence is given as TGTGCCAGCACCCTGGGGCCCAGGCCCCAGCATTTT. Its protein reads: CASTLGPRPQHF.